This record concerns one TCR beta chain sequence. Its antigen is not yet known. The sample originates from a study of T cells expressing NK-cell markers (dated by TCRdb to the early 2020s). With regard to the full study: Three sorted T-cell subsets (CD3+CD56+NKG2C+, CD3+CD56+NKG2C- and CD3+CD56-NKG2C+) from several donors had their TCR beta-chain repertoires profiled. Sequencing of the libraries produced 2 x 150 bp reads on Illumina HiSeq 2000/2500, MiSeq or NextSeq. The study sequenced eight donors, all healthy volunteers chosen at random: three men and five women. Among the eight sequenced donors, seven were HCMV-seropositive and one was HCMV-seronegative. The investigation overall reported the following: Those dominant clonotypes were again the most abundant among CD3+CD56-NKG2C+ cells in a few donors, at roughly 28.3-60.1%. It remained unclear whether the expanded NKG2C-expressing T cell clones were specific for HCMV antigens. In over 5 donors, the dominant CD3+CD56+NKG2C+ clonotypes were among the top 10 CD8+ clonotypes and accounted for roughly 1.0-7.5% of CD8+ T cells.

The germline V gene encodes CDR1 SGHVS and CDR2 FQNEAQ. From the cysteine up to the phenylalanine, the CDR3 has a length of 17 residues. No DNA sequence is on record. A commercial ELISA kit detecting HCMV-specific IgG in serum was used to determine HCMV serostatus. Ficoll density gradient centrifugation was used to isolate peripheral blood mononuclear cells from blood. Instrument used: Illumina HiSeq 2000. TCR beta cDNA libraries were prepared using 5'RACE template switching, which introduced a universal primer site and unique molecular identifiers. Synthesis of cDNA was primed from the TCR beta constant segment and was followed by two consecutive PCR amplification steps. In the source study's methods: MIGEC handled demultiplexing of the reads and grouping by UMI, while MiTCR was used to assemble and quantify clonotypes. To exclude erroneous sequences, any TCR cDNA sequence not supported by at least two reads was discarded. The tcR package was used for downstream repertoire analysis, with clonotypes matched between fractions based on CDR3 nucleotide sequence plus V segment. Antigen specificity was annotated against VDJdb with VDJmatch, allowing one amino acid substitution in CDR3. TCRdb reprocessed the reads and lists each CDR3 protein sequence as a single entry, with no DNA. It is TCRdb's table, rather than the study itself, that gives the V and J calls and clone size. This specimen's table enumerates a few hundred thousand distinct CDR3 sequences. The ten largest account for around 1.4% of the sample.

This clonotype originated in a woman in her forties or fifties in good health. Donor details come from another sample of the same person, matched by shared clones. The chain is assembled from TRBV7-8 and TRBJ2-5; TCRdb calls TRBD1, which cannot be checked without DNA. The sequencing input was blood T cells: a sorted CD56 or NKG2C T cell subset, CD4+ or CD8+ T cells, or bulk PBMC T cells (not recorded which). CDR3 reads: CASSPTGPLGIQETQYF.